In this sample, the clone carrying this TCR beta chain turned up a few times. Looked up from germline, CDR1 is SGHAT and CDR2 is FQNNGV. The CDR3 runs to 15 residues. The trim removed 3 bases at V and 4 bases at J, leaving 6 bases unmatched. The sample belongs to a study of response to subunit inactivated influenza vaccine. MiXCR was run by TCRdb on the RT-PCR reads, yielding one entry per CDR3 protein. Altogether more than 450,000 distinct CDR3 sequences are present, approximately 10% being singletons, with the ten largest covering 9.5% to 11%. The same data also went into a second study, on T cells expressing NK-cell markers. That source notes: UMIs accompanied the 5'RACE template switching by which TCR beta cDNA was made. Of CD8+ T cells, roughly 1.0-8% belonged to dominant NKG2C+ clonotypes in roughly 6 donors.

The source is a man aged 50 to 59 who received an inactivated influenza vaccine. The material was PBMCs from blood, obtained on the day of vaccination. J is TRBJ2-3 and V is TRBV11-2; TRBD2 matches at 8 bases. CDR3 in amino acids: CASSLGLGFSDTQYF. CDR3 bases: TGTGCCAGCAGCTTGGGACTAGGCTTCTCAGATACGCAGTATTTT.